Listed below are T cell receptor beta chains from one sample, sequenced in a study of T cell repertoires in cytomegalovirus infection. For these TCRs, the target antigens are not known. MiXCR, applied by TCRdb to the reads, yields one record per CDR3 protein. This sample has 300,000 to 400,000 distinct CDR3 sequences, with 20% to 30% found just once. Source: cultured PBMCs, taken from culture after CMV antigen stimulation. The receptors here all came from a human donor in good health (CMV status not recorded). Some clones in this sample may be carry-over from other donors' samples. Each CDR3 is given with its conserved first and last residue. A D gene is named only where the DNA matches it firmly. Size tells how often a clone was seen (once, few, many) or the class of an expanded clone, and some rows leave it out.

.	.	TRBV7-9	TRBJ2-5	CASSLSEGKETQYF	TGTGCCAGCAGCTTATCCGAGGGGAAAGAGACCCAGTACTTC
many	.	TRBV6-2/TRBV6-3	TRBJ2-1	CASSLGLEQFF	TGTGCCAGCAGTTTAGGCCTTGAGCAGTTCTTC
.	TRBD2	TRBV23-1	TRBJ2-1	CASSLLELAGERGLCDEQFF	TGCGCCAGCAGTCTTCTAGAACTAGCGGGAGAGAGGGGGCTTTGCGATGAGCAGTTCTTC
.	.	TRBV7-3	TRBJ2-7	CASSLDFGTPTAQYF	TGTGCCAGCAGCTTAGACTTCGGGACACCAACCGCGCAGTACTTC
many	.	TRBV7-2	TRBJ1-3	CASSLPGNTIYF	TGTGCCAGCAGCTTACCTGGAAACACCATATATTTT
.	TRBD2	TRBV5-6	TRBJ2-7	CASSLGGLAGFEQYF	TGTGCCAGCAGCTTGGGGGGACTAGCGGGTTTCGAGCAGTACTTC
.	TRBD2	TRBV5-1	TRBJ2-5	CASSLRVAGGQETQYF	TGCGCCAGCAGCTTGAGGGTAGCGGGAGGCCAAGAGACCCAGTACTTC
once	.	TRBV9	TRBJ1-5	CASSVAGSGQPQHF	TGTGCCAGCAGCGTAGCGGGGAGCGGTCAGCCCCAGCATTTT
.	TRBD2	TRBV5-6	TRBJ2-7	CASSLRLAGAYEQYF	TGTGCCAGCAGCTTACGACTAGCGGGAGCCTACGAGCAGTACTTC
few	TRBD1	TRBV18	TRBJ2-7	CASSPPGQGVYEQYF	TGTGCCAGCTCACCACCCGGACAGGGGGTCTACGAGCAGTACTTC
few	TRBD1	TRBV7-2	TRBJ1-2	CASSFSQGGSYGYTF	TGTGCCAGCAGCTTCAGCCAGGGGGGGAGCTATGGCTACACCTTC
few	.	TRBV19	TRBJ2-5	CASSMANQETQYF	TGTGCCAGTAGTATGGCCAACCAAGAGACCCAGTACTTC
few	.	TRBV7-2	TRBJ1-1	CASSLLTDGEAFF	TGTGCCAGCAGCTTATTGACAGATGGTGAAGCTTTCTTT
.	.	TRBV30	TRBJ1-1	CAWRGNRVAF	TGTGCCTGGAGGGGGAACAGGGTGGCCTTT
.	TRBD2	TRBV6-5	TRBJ2-7	CASSTGLAGVGTKTF	TGTGCCAGCAGTACGGGACTAGCGGGAGTCGGGACCAAAACGTTC
.	.	TRBV7-9	TRBJ2-3	CAIQPSGSWGDTQYF	TGTGCCATCCAGCCGAGCGGCTCCTGGGGAGATACGCAGTATTTT
few	.	TRBV6-2/TRBV6-3	TRBJ1-1	CASSYPRDTEAFF	TGTGCCAGCAGTTACCCACGGGACACTGAAGCTTTCTTT
many	.	TRBV27	TRBJ2-1	CASRNLANNEQFF	TGTGCCAGCAGGAATCTAGCGAACAATGAGCAGTTCTTC
.	TRBD1	TRBV20-1	TRBJ1-5	CSARKALGTGSSNQPQHF	TGCAGTGCTAGAAAGGCCCTGGGGACAGGGAGTAGCAATCAGCCCCAGCATTTT
.	.	TRBV7-9	TRBJ1-6	CASSSQGRVSPLHF	TGTGCCAGCAGTTCTCAAGGACGGGTTTCACCCCTCCACTTT
.	.	TRBV3-1	TRBJ1-3	CASSPTGGRGTLTIYF	TGTGCCAGCAGCCCGACTGGGGGCAGGGGAACCCTCACCATATATTTT
few	.	TRBV7-9	TRBJ2-2	CASSPRLRARGELFF	TGTGCCAGCAGCCCGAGACTGAGGGCGAGGGGGGAGCTGTTTTTT
.	.	TRBV4-3	TRBJ2-1	CASSQDALVSNEQFF	TGCGCCAGCAGCCAAGATGCACTAGTTAGTAATGAGCAGTTCTTC
few	.	TRBV6-5	TRBJ1-1	CASSYAQGIGRMNTEAFF	TGTGCCAGCAGTTACGCGCAAGGAATCGGACGGATGAACACTGAAGCTTTCTTT
few	TRBD1	TRBV6-1	TRBJ2-7	CASRPRQGRSEQYF	TGTGCCAGCAGGCCCCGACAGGGAAGGAGCGAGCAGTACTTC